These T cell receptor beta chains were read from a single sample in a study of CD8+CD57+ T cells in acquired aplastic anemia. TCRdb itself ran the reads through MiXCR, one entry per CDR3 protein. In the table there are 150,000 to 200,000 distinct CDR3 sequences, approximately 48% of which are singletons. Material for sequencing was sorted CD4+, CD8+, or CD8+CD57+ T cells (not recorded which) from PBMCs. These receptors were collected from a human donor with aplastic anemia. CDR3s leave out the opening cysteine and the closing phenylalanine or tryptophan.

J: TRBJ2-2
V: TRBV7-3
CDR3: ASSRQGTTGELF

J: TRBJ2-5
V: TRBV4-1
CDR3: ASSQDRGAETQY

J: TRBJ1-5
V: TRBV10-3
CDR3: AISESKTGSYQPQH

J: TRBJ2-2
V: TRBV7-9
CDR3: ASSWGGMSSGELF

J: TRBJ2-1
V: TRBV27
CDR3: ASSFQSAANEQL

J: TRBJ2-7
V: TRBV20-1
CDR3: SARDMTSGGNEQY

J: TRBJ2-2
V: TRBV7-8
CDR3: ASSSDNRGELF

J: TRBJ2-1
V: TRBV19
CDR3: ASSAFRGAYNEQF

J: TRBJ2-3
V: TRBV7-2
CDR3: ASSLRGGAWDTQY

J: TRBJ2-1
V: TRBV20-1
CDR3: SAVRGGAVEQF

J: TRBJ2-7
V: TRBV10-2
CDR3: ASQKDRVRYEQY

J: TRBJ2-3
V: TRBV7-3
CDR3: ASDTGSSTDTQY

J: TRBJ2-5
V: TRBV24-1
CDR3: ATSGTGAETQY

J: TRBJ2-7
V: TRBV7-2
CDR3: ASSTGLAREQY

J: TRBJ1-6
V: TRBV19
CDR3: ASSPDREAHSPLH

J: TRBJ1-5
V: TRBV10-3
CDR3: AISQGEGNQPQH

J: TRBJ1-2
V: TRBV5-4
CDR3: ASSLGLRGYT

J: TRBJ2-3
V: TRBV18
CDR3: ASSPSRSTDTQY

J: TRBJ2-3
V: TRBV20-1
CDR3: SARTRGADTQY

J: TRBJ1-5
V: TRBV19
CDR3: ASSSASNQPQH

J: TRBJ1-2
V: TRBV5-1
CDR3: ASSLEPVNYGYT

J: TRBJ2-7
V: TRBV7-9
CDR3: ASLLTGSYEQY

J: TRBJ2-1
V: TRBV6-4
CDR3: ASSDRSSGVYNEQF

J: TRBJ1-1
V: TRBV7-2
CDR3: ASSLRVYTEAF

J: TRBJ2-7
V: TRBV9
CDR3: ASGGGTYEQY

J: TRBJ2-7
V: TRBV15
CDR3: ATSREGTGPYEQY

J: TRBJ2-1
V: TRBV25-1
CDR3: ASSAYNEQF

J: TRBJ2-5
V: TRBV24-1
CDR3: ATSDPIADSQFRETQY